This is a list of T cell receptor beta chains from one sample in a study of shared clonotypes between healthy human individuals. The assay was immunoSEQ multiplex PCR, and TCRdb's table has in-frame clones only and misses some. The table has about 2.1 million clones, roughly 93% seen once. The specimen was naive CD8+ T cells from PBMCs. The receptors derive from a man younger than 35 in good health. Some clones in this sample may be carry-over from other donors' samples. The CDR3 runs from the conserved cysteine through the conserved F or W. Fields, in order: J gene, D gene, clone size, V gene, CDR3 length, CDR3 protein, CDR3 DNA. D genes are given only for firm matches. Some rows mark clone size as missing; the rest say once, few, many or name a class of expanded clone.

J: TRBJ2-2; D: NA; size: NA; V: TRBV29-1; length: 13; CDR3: CSVRQENTGELFF; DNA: TGCAGCGTAAGACAGGAGAACACCGGGGAGCTGTTTTTT
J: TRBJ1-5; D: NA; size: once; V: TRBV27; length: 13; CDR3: CASSTVSGQPQHF; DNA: TGTGCCAGCAGTACCGTAAGCGGTCAGCCCCAGCATTTT
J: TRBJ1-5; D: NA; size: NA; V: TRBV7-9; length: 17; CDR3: CASSIHPPDVSNQPQHF; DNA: TGTGCCAGCAGCATCCACCCCCCGGACGTTAGCAATCAGCCCCAGCATTTT
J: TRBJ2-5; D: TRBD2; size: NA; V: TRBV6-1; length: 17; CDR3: CASSEGSLAGVVETQYF; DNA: TGTGCCAGCAGTGAAGGTTCACTAGCGGGAGTTGTGGAGACCCAGTACTTC
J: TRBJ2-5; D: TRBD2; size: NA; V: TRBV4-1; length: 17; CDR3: CASSQGWNLAGQETQYF; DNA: TGCGCCAGCAGCCAAGGATGGAACCTAGCGGGGCAAGAGACCCAGTACTTC
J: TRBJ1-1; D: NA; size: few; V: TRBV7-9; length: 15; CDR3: CASSLALTPNTEAFF; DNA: TGTGCCAGCAGCTTAGCGCTGACACCCAACACTGAAGCTTTCTTT
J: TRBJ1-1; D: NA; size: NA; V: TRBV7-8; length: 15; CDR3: CASSLAPWGNTEAFF; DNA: TGTGCCAGCAGCTTAGCGCCCTGGGGTAACACTGAAGCTTTCTTT
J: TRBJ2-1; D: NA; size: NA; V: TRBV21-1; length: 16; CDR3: CASRRSWTSGNNEQFF; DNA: TGTGCCAGCAGGAGGTCTTGGACTAGCGGAAACAATGAGCAGTTCTTC
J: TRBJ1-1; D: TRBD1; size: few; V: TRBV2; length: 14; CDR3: CASSEDRGYTEAFF; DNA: TGTGCCAGCAGTGAAGACAGGGGGTACACTGAAGCTTTCTTT
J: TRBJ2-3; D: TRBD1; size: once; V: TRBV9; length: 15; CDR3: CASSVKGRTGDTQYF; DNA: TGTGCCAGCAGCGTGAAGGGGCGGACAGGGGATACGCAGTATTTT
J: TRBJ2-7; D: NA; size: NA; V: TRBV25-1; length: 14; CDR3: CASSESPGSYEQYF; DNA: TGTGCCAGCAGTGAGAGCCCGGGGTCCTACGAGCAGTACTTC
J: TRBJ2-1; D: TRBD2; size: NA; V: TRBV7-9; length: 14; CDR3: CASSGGGLANEQFF; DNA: TGTGCCAGCAGCGGAGGGGGACTAGCCAATGAGCAGTTCTTC
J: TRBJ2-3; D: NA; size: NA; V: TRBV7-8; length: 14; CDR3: CASSLAFPTDTQYF; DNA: TGTGCCAGCAGCTTAGCCTTTCCCACAGATACGCAGTATTTT
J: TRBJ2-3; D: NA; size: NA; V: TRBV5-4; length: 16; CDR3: CASSFVGGEDTDTQYF; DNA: TGTGCCAGCAGCTTCGTTGGGGGAGAAGACACAGATACGCAGTATTTT
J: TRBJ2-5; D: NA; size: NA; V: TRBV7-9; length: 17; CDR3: CASSLATDLTRGETQYF; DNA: TGTGCCAGCAGCTTAGCGACGGACCTTACCCGCGGAGAGACCCAGTACTTC
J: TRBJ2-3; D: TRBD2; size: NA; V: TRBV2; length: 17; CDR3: CASSEYGSGPSTDTQYF; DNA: TGTGCCAGCAGTGAATATGGTAGCGGGCCGAGCACAGATACGCAGTATTTT
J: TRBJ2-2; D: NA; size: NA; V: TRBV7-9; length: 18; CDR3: CSGELSVSPATYTGELFF; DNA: TGTTCTGGGGAGCTAAGCGTATCTCCGGCGACTTACACCGGGGAGCTGTTTTTT
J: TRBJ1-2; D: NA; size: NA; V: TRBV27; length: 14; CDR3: CASSLGTFAGGYTF; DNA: TGTGCCAGCAGTTTAGGTACCTTCGCCGGTGGCTACACCTTC
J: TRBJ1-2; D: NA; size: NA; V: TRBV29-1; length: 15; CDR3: CSVSLGFPANYGYTF; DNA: TGCAGCGTTTCCTTAGGGTTCCCCGCGAACTATGGCTACACCTTC